This T cell receptor (beta chain) was observed in a study of T cell changes during pregnancy in multiple sclerosis (dated by TCRdb to the late 2010s). Background on the whole study: In women with multiple sclerosis, the researchers looked at how the T cell repertoire shifted as pregnancy progressed.

On this clone itself: The clone's antigen remains unknown. No much larger clone exists at a distance of one base, and base qualities are not known.

Preparation of the library involved the immunoSEQ multiplex PCR assay. TCRdb's version of the immuneACCESS table is confined to in-frame rearrangements and falls short of the full clone set. An unresolved V gene accounts for under half of the shortfall where checked; the remainder is of unknown origin. For this sample there are about 70,000 clones; roughly 94% appear just once. The ten largest clones take up approximately 0.63% of the sample. The junction carries 11 bases between V and J, which are trimmed by 8 bases and 0 bases respectively. The germline V gene sets CDR1 to MNHEY and CDR2 to SVGAGI. Measured from the cysteine to the phenylalanine, the CDR3 is 15 residues long. The sequence is cut down to CDR3 DNA, 45 bases in frame from base 1.

Specimen: peripheral blood, collected in the third trimester of pregnancy. The V and J genes are TRBV6-5 and TRBJ1-6, and possibly TRBD1, on 5 matching bases. The TCR comes from a female donor with multiple sclerosis, enrolled in a pregnancy study. The CDR3: CASSGGVSYNSPLHF. The base sequence is TGTGCCAGCTCGGGGGGAGTCTCCTATAATTCACCCCTCCACTTT.